Shown below are 6 T cell receptor beta chains from a single sample sequenced in a study of blood T cell repertoires in COVID-19. Sequencing used immunoSEQ multiplex PCR; TCRdb keeps in-frame clones, though not all of them. The profile covers 150,000 to 200,000 clones, with around three quarters appearing a single time and roughly 17% taken by the ten largest. The sequenced material came from peripheral blood. Receptors were obtained from a man aged 60 to 69 with active or convalescent COVID-19.

The rearrangement links TRBV2 to TRBJ1-2, with D hard to call. Germline V gives CDR1 SNHLY, CDR2 FYNNEI. The V gene lost 5 bases and the J gene lost 4 bases, with 14 bases spanning the gap. The CDR3 is 14 amino acids. In DNA form, the CDR3 reads TGTGCCAGCAGTCTTTCTCGACAAGTCTATGGCTACACCTTC. Encoded protein: CASSLSRQVYGYTF.

The gene calls are TRBV6-2 or TRBV6-3 and TRBJ1-1; D is possibly TRBD1 (5 bases). Deletions cut 5 bases from V and 7 bases from J, with 20 bases between. The CDR3 extends over 15 amino acids. Looked up from germline, CDR1 is MNHEY and CDR2 is SVGEGT. CDR3 nucleotides: TGTGCCAGCAGTCCCCGGGGGGGAGTACTTGGTGAAGCTTTCTTT. This encodes CASSPRGGVLGEAFF.

This chain joins TRBV14 and TRBJ1-6; 8 positions match TRBD1. The germline CDR1 and CDR2 sequences are SGHDN and FVKESK. After removal of 3 bases from V and 13 bases from J, the junction contained 8 bases not matched to a gene. This CDR3 comprises 14 residues. In DNA form, the CDR3 reads TGTGCCAGCAGCCAGACAGGGGACTGGAATCCCCTCCACTTT. This encodes CASSQTGDWNPLHF.

The rearrangement uses TRBV7-2 and TRBJ2-5; possibly TRBD1 for D (5 bases). CDR1 is SGHTA, CDR2 FQGNSA, per germline. This CDR3 has 15 residues. The ends were cut back, 3 bases at V and 5 bases at J, with 16 bases in the middle. The CDR3 loop is CASSFQGLNVETQYF. The CDR3 DNA is TGTGCCAGCAGCTTCCAGGGCCTGAATGTGGAGACCCAGTACTTC.

The chain employs TRBV9 and TRBJ2-7, with a possible D match to TRBD2 (5 bases). V shed 4 bases and J shed 5 bases, with 16 bases lying between them. The CDR3 is 14 amino acids. CDR1 and CDR2 from the germline V gene are SGDLS and YYNGEE. CDR3 nucleotide sequence: TGTGCCAGCAGCCCCTTAGCGAGAGCCAACGAGCAGTACTTC. This codes for CASSPLARANEQYF. Drawing the rest from reference TRBV9 and TRBJ2-7, the complete variable domain is DSGVTQTPKHLITATGQRVTLRCSPRSGDLSVYWYQQSLDQGLQFLIQYYNGEERAKGNILERFSAQQFPDLHSELNLSSLELGDSALYFCASSPLARANEQYFGPGTRLTVT.

V is TRBV27 and J is TRBJ1-5; D unresolved. Trimming cost V 6 bases and J 3 bases, with 9 bases left between them. Germline CDR1 MNHEY, CDR2 SMNVEV (reference sequence). CDR3 length: 13 amino acids. CDR3 amino acids: CASRSQPNQPQHF. CDR3 DNA sequence: TGTGCCAGCAGGTCACAGCCCAATCAGCCCCAGCATTTT.